This TCR beta chain was retrieved from a study of cytomegalovirus exposure and HLA in healthy donors. Notes on the study in general: For most TCR beta V segments, an earlier analysis put the productive rate at about 87% or about 30% of the time.

In germline, CDR1 is SGHVS, CDR2 FNYEAQ. The CDR3 contains 14 residues. Trimming removed 1 base from V and 6 bases from J, with 9 bases in between. Primers for the PCR totalled 60 Vbeta and 13 Jbeta. TCRdb's copy holds only in-frame clones and misses some; the assay was immunoSEQ multiplex PCR. The sample yields under 200,000 clones, more than 60% seen once. Remarks on this clone: The antigen remains undetermined.

The source is a woman aged 25 to 39 in good health and CMV-seronegative. Sequenced material: PBMCs. The chain combines TRBV7-6 with TRBJ1-4, with no clear D. The CDR3 protein is CASSLEGRHEKLFF. The CDR3 DNA reads TGTGCCAGCAGCTTAGAAGGGAGGCATGAAAAACTGTTTTTT.